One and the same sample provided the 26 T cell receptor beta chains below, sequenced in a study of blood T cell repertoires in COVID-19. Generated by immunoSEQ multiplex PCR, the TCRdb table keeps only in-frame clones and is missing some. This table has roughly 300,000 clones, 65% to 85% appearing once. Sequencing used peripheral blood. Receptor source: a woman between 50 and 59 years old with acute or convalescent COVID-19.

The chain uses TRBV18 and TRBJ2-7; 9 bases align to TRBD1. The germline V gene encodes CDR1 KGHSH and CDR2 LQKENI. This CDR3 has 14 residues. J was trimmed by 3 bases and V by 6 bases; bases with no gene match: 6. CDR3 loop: CASSSGTGYYEQYF. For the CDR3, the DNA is TGTGCCAGCTCGTCCGGGACAGGGTACTACGAGCAGTACTTC.

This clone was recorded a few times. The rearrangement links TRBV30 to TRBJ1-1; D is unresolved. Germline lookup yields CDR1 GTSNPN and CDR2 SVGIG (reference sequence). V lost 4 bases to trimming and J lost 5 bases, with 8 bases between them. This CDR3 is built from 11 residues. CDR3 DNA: TGTGCCTGGACGAGGCGGACTGAAGCTTTCTTT. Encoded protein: CAWTRRTEAFF.

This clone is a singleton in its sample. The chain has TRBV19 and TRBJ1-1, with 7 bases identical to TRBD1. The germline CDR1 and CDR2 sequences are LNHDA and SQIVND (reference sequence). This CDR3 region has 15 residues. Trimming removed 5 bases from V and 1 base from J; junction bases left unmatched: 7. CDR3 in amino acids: CASSLQGKGNTEAFF. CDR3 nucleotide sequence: TGTGCCAGTAGTTTACAGGGGAAGGGGAACACTGAAGCTTTCTTT.

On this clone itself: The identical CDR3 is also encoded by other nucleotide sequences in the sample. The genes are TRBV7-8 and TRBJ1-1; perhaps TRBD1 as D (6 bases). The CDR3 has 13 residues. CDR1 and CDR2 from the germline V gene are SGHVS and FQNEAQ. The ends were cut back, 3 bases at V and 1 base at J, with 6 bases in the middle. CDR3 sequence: CASSLGQNTEAFF. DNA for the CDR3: TGTGCCAGCAGCTTGGGACAGAACACTGAAGCTTTCTTT. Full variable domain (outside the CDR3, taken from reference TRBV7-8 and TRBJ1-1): GAGVSQSPRYKVAKRGQDVALRCDPISGHVSLFWYQQALGQGPEFLTYFQNEAQLDKSGLPSDRFFAERPEGSVSTLKIQRTQQEDSAVYLCASSLGQNTEAFFGQGTRLTVV.

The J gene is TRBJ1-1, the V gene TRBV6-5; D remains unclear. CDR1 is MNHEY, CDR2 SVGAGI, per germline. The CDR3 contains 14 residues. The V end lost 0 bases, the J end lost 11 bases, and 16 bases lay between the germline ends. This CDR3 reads CASSYSRSRTGAFF. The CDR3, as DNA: TGTGCCAGCAGTTACTCGAGGTCTCGAACCGGCGCTTTCTTT.

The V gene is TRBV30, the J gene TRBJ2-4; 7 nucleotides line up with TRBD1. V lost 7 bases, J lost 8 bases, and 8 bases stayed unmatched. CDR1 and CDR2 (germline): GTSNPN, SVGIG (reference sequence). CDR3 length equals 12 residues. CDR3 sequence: CAFMTGKYIQYF. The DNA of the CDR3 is TGTGCCTTTATGACAGGGAAGTACATTCAGTACTTC.

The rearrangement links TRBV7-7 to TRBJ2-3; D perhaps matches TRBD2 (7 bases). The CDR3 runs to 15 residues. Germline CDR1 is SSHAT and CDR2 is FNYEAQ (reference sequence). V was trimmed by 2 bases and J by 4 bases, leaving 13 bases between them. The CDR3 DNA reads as TGTGCCAGCAGCTTAAGAGGGGGGGCGGCAGATACGCAGTATTTT. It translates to CASSLRGGAADTQYF. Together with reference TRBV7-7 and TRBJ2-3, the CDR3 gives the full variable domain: GAGVSQSPRYKVTKRGQDVTLRCDPISSHATLYWYQQALGQGPEFLTYFNYEAQPDKSGLPSDRFSAERPEGSISTLTIQRTEQRDSAMYRCASSLRGGAADTQYFGPGTRLTVL.

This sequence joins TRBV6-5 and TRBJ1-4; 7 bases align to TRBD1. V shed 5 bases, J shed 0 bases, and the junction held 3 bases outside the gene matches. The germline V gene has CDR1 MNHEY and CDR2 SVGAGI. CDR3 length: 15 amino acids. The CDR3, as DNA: TGTGCCAGCAGTAGACAGGGAGCAACTAATGAAAAACTGTTTTTT. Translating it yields CASSRQGATNEKLFF.

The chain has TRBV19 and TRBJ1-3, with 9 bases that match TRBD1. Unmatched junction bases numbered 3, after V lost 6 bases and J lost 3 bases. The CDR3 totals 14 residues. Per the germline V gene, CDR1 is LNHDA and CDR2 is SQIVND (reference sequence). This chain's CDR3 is CASSDRGNGNTIYF. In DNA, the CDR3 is TGTGCCAGTAGCGACAGGGGGAATGGAAACACCATATATTTT.

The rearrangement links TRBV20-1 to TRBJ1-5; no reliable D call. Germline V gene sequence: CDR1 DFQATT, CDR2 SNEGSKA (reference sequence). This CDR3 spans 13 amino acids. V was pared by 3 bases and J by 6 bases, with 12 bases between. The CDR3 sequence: CSASSGYAQPQHF. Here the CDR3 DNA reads TGCAGTGCTAGTTCCGGGTACGCTCAGCCCCAGCATTTT.

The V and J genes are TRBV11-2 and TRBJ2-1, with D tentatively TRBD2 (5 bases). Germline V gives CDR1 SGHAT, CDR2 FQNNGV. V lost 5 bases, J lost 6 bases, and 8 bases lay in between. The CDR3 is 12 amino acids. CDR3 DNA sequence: TGTGCCAGCAGCACGGGGAGCAATGAGCAGTTCTTC. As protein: CASSTGSNEQFF.

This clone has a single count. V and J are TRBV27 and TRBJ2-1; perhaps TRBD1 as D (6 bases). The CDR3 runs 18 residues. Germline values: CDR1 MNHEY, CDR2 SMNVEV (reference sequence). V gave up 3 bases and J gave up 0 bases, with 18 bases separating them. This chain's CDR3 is CASSLQGNAPGSYNEQFF. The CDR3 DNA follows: TGTGCCAGCAGTTTGCAGGGGAATGCTCCCGGCTCCTACAATGAGCAGTTCTTC.

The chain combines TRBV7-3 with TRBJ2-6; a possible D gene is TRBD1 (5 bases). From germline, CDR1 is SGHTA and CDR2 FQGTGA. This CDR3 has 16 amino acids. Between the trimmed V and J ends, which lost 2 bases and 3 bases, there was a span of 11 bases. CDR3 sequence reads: CASSLFRGDGANVLTF. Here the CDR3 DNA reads TGTGCCAGCAGCTTATTTAGGGGTGATGGGGCCAACGTCCTGACTTTC.

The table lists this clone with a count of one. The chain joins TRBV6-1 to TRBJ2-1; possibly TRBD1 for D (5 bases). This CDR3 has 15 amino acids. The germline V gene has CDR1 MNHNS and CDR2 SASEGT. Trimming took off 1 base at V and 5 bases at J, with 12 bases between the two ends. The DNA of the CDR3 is TGTGCCAGCAGTGAAGTTAGGGGTTCTAACAATGAGCAGTTCTTC. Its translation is CASSEVRGSNNEQFF.

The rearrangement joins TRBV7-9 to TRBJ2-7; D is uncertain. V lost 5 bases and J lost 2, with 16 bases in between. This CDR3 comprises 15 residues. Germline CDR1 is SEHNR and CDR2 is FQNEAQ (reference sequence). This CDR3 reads CASSPPGSAAYEQYF. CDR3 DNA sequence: TGTGCCAGCAGCCCCCCCGGAAGCGCGGCCTACGAGCAGTACTTC.

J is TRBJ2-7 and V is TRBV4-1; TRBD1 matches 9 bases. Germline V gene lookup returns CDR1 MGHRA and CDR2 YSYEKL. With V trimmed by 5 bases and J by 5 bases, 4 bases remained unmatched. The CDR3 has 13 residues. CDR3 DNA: TGCGCCAGCAGCAACCGGGACAGGGACGAGCAGTACTTC. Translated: CASSNRDRDEQYF.

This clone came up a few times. The CDR3 bases are TGCAGCGTTGAAGGGGCGGGGGGGAATACGCAGTATTTT. It translates to CSVEGAGGNTQYF. This rearrangement joins TRBV29-1 to TRBJ2-3; 9 bases are shared with TRBD2. Germline CDR1 SQVTM, CDR2 ANQGSEA. CDR3 length: 13 amino acids. V gave up 1 base and J gave up 7 bases; unmatched junction bases: 3.

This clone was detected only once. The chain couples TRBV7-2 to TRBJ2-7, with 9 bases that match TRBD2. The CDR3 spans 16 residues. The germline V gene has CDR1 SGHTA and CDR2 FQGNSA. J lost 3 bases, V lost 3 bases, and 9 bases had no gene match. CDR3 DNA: TGTGCCAGCAGCTTTTTGCGGGAGGGCCCCAACTACGAGCAGTACTTC. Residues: CASSFLREGPNYEQYF.

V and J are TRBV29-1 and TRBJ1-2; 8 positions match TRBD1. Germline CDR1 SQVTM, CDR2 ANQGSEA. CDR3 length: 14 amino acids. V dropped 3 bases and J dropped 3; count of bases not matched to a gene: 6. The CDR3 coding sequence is TGCAGCGTTGAGCCACAGGGGGTTTACTATGGCTACACCTTC. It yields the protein CSVEPQGVYYGYTF. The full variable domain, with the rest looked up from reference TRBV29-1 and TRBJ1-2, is SAVISQKPSRDICQRGTSLTIQCQVDSQVTMMFWYRQQPGQSLTLIATANQGSEATYESGFVIDKFPISRPNLTFSTLTVSNMSPEDSSIYLCSVEPQGVYYGYTFGSGTRLTVV.

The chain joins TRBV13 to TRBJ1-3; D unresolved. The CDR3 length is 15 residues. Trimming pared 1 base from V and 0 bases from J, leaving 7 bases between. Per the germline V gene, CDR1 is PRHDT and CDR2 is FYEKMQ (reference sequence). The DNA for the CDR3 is TGTGCCAGCAGCTTAGCCCCCTTCTCTGGAAACACCATATATTTT. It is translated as CASSLAPFSGNTIYF.

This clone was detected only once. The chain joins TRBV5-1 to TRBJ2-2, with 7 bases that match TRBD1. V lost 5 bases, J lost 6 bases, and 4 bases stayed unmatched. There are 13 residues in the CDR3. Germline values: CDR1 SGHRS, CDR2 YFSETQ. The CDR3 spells CASSYTGAGELFF. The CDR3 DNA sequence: TGCGCCAGCAGTTATACAGGGGCCGGGGAGCTGTTTTTT.

The CDR3 loop is CAIRPQGPNTEAFF. The CDR3 DNA follows: TGTGCCATCAGGCCACAGGGACCGAACACTGAAGCTTTCTTT. This sequence joins TRBV10-3 and TRBJ1-1, with D perhaps TRBD1 (6 bases). This CDR3 contains 14 residues. Germline CDR1 is ENHRY and CDR2 is SYGVKD. V was clipped by 6 bases and J by 1 base, with 12 bases between them.

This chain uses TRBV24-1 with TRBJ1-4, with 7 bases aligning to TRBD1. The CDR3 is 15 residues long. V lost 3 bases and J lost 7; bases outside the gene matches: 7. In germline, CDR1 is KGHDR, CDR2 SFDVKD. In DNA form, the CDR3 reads TGTGCCACCAGTGATCCAGGGGGTCCGGGTGAAAAACTGTTTTTT. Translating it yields CATSDPGGPGEKLFF.

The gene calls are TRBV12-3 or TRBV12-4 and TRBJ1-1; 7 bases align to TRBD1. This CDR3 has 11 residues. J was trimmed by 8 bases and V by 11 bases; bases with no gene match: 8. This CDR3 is CASFLGQEAFF. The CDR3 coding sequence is TGTGCCTCCTTCTTGGGACAGGAAGCTTTCTTT.

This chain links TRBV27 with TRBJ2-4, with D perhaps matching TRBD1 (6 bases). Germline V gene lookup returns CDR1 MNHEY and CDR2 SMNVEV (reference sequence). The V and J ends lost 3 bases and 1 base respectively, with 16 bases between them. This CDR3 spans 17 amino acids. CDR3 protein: CASSFSAGAAAKNIQYF. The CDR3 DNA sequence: TGTGCCAGCAGTTTTTCCGCAGGGGCTGCGGCCAAAAACATTCAGTACTTC.

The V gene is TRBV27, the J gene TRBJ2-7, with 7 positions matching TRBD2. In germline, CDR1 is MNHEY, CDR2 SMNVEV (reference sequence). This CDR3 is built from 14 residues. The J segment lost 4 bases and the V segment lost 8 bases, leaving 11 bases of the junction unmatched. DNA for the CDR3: TGTGCCAGCCAGCGGGACCCACCCCCGTACGAGCAGTACTTC. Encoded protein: CASQRDPPPYEQYF.